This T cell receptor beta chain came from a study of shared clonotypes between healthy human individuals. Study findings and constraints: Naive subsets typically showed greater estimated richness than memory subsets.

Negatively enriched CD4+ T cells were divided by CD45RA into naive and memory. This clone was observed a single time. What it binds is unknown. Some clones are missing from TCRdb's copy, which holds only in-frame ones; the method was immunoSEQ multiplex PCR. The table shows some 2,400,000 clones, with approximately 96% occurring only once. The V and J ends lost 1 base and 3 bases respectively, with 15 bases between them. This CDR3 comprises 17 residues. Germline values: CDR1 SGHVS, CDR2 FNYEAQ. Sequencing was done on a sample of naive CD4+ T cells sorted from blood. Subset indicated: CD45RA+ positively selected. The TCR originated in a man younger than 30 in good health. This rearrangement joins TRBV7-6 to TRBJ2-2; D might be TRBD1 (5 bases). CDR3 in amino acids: CASSLENPTVDTGELFF. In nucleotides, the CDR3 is TGTGCCAGCAGCTTAGAGAATCCGACAGTAGACACCGGGGAGCTGTTTTTT.